This T cell receptor (beta chain) was sequenced in a study of technical replicates of blood from four donors. TCRdb keeps only in-frame clones here, not all; method: immunoSEQ multiplex PCR. The data show some 58,000 clones, 94% seen once. This receptor was identified in a human donor in good health. Sequencing used T cells isolated from PBMCs.

The CDR3 is CASSPRLAGGHNEQFF. The CDR3 region has the DNA TGTGCCAGCAGCCCCCGACTAGCGGGGGGACACAATGAGCAGTTCTTC. The V call is TRBV7-9, the J call TRBJ2-1; TRBD2 aligns across 13 bases. CDR1 is SEHNR, CDR2 FQNEAQ, per germline (reference sequence). This CDR3 region has 16 residues. V was clipped by 5 bases and J by 5 bases; unmatched bases: 6.